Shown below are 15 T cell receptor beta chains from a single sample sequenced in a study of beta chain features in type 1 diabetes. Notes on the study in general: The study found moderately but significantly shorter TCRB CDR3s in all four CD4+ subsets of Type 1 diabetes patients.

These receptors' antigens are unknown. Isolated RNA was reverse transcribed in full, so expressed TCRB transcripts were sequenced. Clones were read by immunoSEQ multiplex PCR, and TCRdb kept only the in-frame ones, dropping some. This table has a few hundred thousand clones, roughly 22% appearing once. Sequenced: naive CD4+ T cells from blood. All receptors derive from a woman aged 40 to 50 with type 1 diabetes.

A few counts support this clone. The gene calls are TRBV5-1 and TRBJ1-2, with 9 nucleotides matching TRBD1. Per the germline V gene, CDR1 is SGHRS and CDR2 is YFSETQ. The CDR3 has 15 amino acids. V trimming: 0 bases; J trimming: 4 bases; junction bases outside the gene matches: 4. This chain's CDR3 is CASSLEGQGSYGYTF. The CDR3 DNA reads TGCGCCAGCAGCTTGGAGGGACAGGGTAGCTATGGCTACACCTTC.

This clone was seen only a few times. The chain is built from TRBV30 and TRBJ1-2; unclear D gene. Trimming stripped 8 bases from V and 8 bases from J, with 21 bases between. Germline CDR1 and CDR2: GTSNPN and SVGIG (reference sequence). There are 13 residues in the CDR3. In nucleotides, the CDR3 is TGTGCCCAGCAAGGCGAGGGCTGGAAGGGCTACACCTTC. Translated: CAQQGEGWKGYTF.

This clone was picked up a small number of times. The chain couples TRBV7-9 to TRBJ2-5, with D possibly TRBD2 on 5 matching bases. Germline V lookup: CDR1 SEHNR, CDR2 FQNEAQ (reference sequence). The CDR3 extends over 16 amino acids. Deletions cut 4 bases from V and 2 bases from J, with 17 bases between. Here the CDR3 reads CASSWNRRPGQETQYF. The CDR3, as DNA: TGTGCCAGCAGCTGGAACCGCCGTCCGGGGCAAGAGACCCAGTACTTC.

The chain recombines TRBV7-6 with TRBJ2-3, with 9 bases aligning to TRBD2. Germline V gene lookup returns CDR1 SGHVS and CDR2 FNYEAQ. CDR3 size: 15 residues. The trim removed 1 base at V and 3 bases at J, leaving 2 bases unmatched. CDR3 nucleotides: TGTGCCAGCAGCTTAGATACTAGCGGGACAGATACGCAGTATTTT. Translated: CASSLDTSGTDTQYF.

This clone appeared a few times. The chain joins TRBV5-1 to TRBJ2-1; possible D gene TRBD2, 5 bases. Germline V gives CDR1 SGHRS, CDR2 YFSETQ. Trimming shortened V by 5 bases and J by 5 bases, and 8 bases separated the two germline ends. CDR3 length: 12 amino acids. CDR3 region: CASRGADNEQFF. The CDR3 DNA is TGCGCCAGCAGAGGAGCGGACAATGAGCAGTTCTTC.

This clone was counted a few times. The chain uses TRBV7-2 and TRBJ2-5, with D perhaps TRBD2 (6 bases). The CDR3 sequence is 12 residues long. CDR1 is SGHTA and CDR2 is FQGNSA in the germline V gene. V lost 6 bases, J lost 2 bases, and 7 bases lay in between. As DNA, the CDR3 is TGTGCCAGCAGGGCGGGACAAGAGACCCAGTACTTC. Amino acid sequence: CASRAGQETQYF. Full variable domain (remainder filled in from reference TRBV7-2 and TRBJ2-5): GAGVSQSPSNKVTEKGKDVELRCDPISGHTALYWYRQSLGQGLEFLIYFQGNSAPDKSGLPSDRFSAERTGGSVSTLTIQRTQQEDSAVYLCASRAGQETQYFGPGTRLLVL.

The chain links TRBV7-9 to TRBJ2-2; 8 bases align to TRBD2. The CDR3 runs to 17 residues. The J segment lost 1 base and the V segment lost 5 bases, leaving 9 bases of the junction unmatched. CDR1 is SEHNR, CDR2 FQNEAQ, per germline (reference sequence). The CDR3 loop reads CASSKTALAGNTGELFF. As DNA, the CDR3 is TGTGCCAGCAGCAAGACTGCGCTAGCGGGGAACACCGGGGAGCTGTTTTTT.

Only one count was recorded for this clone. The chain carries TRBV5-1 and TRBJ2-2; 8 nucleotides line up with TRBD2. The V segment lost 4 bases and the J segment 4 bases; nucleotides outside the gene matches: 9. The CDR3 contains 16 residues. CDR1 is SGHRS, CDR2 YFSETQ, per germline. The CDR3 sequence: CASSPYSGGSTGELFF. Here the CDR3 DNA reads TGCGCCAGCAGCCCCTACTCGGGGGGGTCCACCGGGGAGCTGTTTTTT.

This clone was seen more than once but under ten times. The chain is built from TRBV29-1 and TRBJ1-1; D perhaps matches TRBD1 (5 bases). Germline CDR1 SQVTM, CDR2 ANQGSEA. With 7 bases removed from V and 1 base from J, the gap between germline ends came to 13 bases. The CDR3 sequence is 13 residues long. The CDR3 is CSARRGENTEAFF. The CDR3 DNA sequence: TGCAGCGCCCGTCGGGGGGAGAACACTGAAGCTTTCTTT.

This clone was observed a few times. The CDR3 reads CASSLAMTSGTRIYEQYF. CDR3 DNA: TGTGCCAGCAGCTTAGCGATGACTAGCGGGACTCGGATCTACGAGCAGTACTTC. The V and J genes are TRBV7-9 and TRBJ2-7, with TRBD2 matching 11 bases. This CDR3 contains 18 residues. Germline CDR1 reads SEHNR; CDR2 reads FQNEAQ (reference sequence). Trimming cost V 0 bases and J 3 bases; bases outside gene matches: 10.

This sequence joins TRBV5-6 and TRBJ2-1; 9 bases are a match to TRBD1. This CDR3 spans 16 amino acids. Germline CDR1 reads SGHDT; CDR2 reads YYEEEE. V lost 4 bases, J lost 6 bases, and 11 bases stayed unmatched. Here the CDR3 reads CASSRGTGIGTNEQFF. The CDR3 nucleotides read TGTGCCAGCAGCAGAGGGACAGGGATTGGAACCAATGAGCAGTTCTTC.

This chain's CDR3 is CASSLLAVEGTQYF. CDR3 DNA sequence: TGTGCCAGCAGCCTACTAGCGGTTGAAGGGACCCAGTACTTC. The chain links TRBV27 to TRBJ2-5; 8 bases are a match to TRBD2. Germline V gene lookup returns CDR1 MNHEY and CDR2 SMNVEV (reference sequence). This CDR3 is built from 14 residues. V shed 6 bases, J shed 7 bases, and the junction held 10 bases outside the gene matches.

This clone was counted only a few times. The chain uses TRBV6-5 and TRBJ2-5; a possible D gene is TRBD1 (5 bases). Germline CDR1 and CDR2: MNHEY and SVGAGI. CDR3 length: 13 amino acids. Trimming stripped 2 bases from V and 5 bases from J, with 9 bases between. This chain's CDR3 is CASSYQGRETQYF. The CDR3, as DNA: TGTGCCAGCAGTTACCAGGGTCGGGAGACCCAGTACTTC.

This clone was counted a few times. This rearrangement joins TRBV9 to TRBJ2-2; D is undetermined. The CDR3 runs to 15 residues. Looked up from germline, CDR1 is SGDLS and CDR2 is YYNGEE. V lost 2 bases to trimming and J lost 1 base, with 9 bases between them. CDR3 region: CASSVSSGNTGELFF. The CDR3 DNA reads TGTGCCAGCAGCGTGTCTTCCGGGAACACCGGGGAGCTGTTTTTT. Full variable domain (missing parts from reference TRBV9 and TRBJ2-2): DSGVTQTPKHLITATGQRVTLRCSPRSGDLSVYWYQQSLDQGLQFLIQYYNGEERAKGNILERFSAQQFPDLHSELNLSSLELGDSALYFCASSVSSGNTGELFFGEGSRLTVL.

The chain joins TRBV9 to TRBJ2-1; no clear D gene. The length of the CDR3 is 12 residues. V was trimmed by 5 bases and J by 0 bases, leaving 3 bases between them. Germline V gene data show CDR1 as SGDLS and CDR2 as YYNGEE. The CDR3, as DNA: TGTGCCAGCAGTCACTCCTACAATGAGCAGTTCTTC. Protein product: CASSHSYNEQFF.